This T cell receptor (beta chain) was sequenced during a study of blood T cells in healthy people across ages. This clonotype has just a few counts. V was pared by 7 bases and J by 9 bases, with 22 bases between. CDR1 and CDR2 (germline): MDHEN, SYDVKM. This CDR3 is 14 amino acids long. Then a second PCR, running roughly 7 to 11 cycles, was carried out with a sample-barcoded 5' primer and a J-beta primer mix. Each CDR3 protein gets one entry after TCRdb re-called the 5' RACE reads with MiXCR. The table has 1.5 million to 1.9 million distinct CDR3 sequences, roughly 43% seen once. The receptor was derived from a young woman in good health. The chain couples TRBV28 to TRBJ2-7; D possibly matches TRBD1 or TRBD2 (5 bases each). The sample consisted of blood. The CDR3 coding sequence is TGTGCCAGCACTAATGCAGGGACCTCTAGGGCGCAGTACTTC. Residues: CASTNAGTSRAQYF.